One sample yielded the 20 T cell receptor beta chains listed below, sequenced in a study of neurological immune-mediated disorders. TCRdb recomputed calls from the 5' RACE reads with MiXCR, one row per CDR3 protein. The sample records 72,000 or so distinct CDR3 sequences, more than 15% being singletons. The sample consisted of PBMCs. Receptors were obtained from a woman in her thirties or forties in good health.

This sequence joins TRBV20-1 and TRBJ1-2, with D unclear. The V and J ends lost 3 bases and 8 bases respectively, with 10 bases between them. This CDR3 spans 11 amino acids. The germline V gene encodes CDR1 DFQATT and CDR2 SNEGSKA (reference sequence). CDR3 protein: CSASGGIGYTF. CDR3 coding DNA: TGCAGTGCTAGTGGCGGGATCGGCTACACCTTC.

This clonotype was recorded at least ten times. V is TRBV5-1 and J is TRBJ2-6; no reliable D call. The V gene lost 4 bases and the J gene lost 0 bases, with 11 bases spanning the gap. Germline V gene sequence: CDR1 SGHRS, CDR2 YFSETQ. The length of the CDR3 is 16 residues. CDR3 amino acids: CASSASVLSGANVLTF. The CDR3 nucleotides read TGCGCCAGCAGCGCCTCGGTTCTCTCTGGGGCCAACGTCCTGACTTTC. Looking up the rest from reference TRBV5-1 and TRBJ2-6 gives the full variable domain: KAGVTQTPRYLIKTRGQQVTLSCSPISGHRSVSWYQQTPGQGLQFLFEYFSETQRNKGNFPGRFSGRQFSNSRSEMNVSTLELGDSALYLCASSASVLSGANVLTFGAGSRLTVL.

This sequence joins TRBV20-1 and TRBJ1-1; D might be TRBD1 (5 bases). The CDR3 is 14 residues long. The V gene's germline CDR1 is DFQATT and CDR2 SNEGSKA (reference sequence). V lost 3 bases to trimming and J lost 2 bases, with 13 bases between them. This CDR3 reads CSARDWDGNTEAFF. The CDR3 nucleotides are TGCAGTGCTAGGGATTGGGACGGCAACACTGAAGCTTTCTTT.

This clonotype occurred many times. CDR3 sequence: CASSVGGLGRGEQFF. CDR3 nucleotide sequence: TGTGCCAGCAGCGTCGGAGGACTAGGGCGGGGCGAGCAGTTCTTC. V gene TRBV7-3 combines with J gene TRBJ2-1; 7 bases fit TRBD2. The CDR3 totals 15 residues. Germline lookup yields CDR1 SGHTA and CDR2 FQGTGA. Trimming at V came to 5 bases and at J to 10 bases, leaving 14 bases not matched to a gene.

This clonotype has at least ten counts. The genes are TRBV7-2 and TRBJ1-4, with unresolved D. Germline V gives CDR1 SGHTA, CDR2 FQGNSA. With 3 bases removed from V and 0 bases from J, the gap between germline ends came to 8 bases. The CDR3 is 15 residues long. CDR3 nucleotide sequence: TGTGCCAGCAGCTTCGGCTTTGCAACTAATGAAAAACTGTTTTTT. Amino acids: CASSFGFATNEKLFF.

This clonotype was counted at least ten times. This sequence joins TRBV6-5 and TRBJ2-3, with 9 bases fitting TRBD1. The V segment lost 6 bases and the J segment 4 bases; nucleotides outside the gene matches: 5. The CDR3 runs to 14 residues. Germline CDR1 reads MNHEY; CDR2 reads SVGAGI. The CDR3 DNA follows: TGTGCCAGCAGAACGGGACAGGGAGCAGATACGCAGTATTTT. Its protein product is CASRTGQGADTQYF.

In regard to this clonotype: At one of its ends the junction is not consistent with the germline gene, which may arise from a read error. This sequence joins TRBV5-1 and TRBJ1-2, with a tentative D call TRBD1 (6 bases). This CDR3 has 14 amino acids. The V gene's germline CDR1 is SGHRS and CDR2 YFSETQ. The CDR3 region is CASSLDPGEYGYTF. The CDR3 coding sequence is TGCGCCAGCAGCTTAGACCCAGGGGAGTATGGCTATACCTTC.

This clonotype appeared many times. This chain links TRBV7-2 with TRBJ2-1; D is possibly TRBD1 (6 bases). CDR1 and CDR2 from the germline V gene are SGHTA and FQGNSA. Trimming took off 0 bases at V and 12 bases at J, with 15 bases between the two ends. The CDR3 has 14 amino acids. The CDR3 loop is CASSLALQGLWQFF. In nucleotides, the CDR3 is TGTGCCAGCAGCTTAGCCTTACAGGGCCTGTGGCAGTTCTTC. The full variable domain, rest sourced from reference TRBV7-2 and TRBJ2-1, is GAGVSQSPSNKVTEKGKDVELRCDPISGHTALYWYRQSLGQGLEFLIYFQGNSAPDKSGLPSDRFSAERTGGSVSTLTIQRTQQEDSAVYLCASSLALQGLWQFFGPGTRLTVL.

This clonotype was counted ten times or more. The chain recombines TRBV7-2 with TRBJ2-1; D may correspond to TRBD1 or TRBD2 (5 bases each). The CDR3 extends over 15 amino acids. Trimming removed 5 bases from V and 0 bases from J, with 11 bases in between. The germline V gene has CDR1 SGHTA and CDR2 FQGNSA. CDR3 loop: CASSTGRSSYNEQFF. The CDR3, as DNA: TGTGCCAGCAGCACGGGACGGTCCTCCTACAATGAGCAGTTCTTC.

This chain uses TRBV5-8 with TRBJ1-4, with D possibly TRBD1 on 5 matching bases. CDR3 size: 14 residues. V lost 4 bases, J lost 11 bases, and 18 bases lay in between. The V gene's germline CDR1 is SGHTS and CDR2 YDEGEE. CDR3 DNA: TGTGCCAGCAGCACCGGGGCCTCTCGGGGGAAACTGTTTTTT. It specifies CASSTGASRGKLFF.

This clonotype was observed at least ten times. The rearrangement links TRBV28 to TRBJ1-5; D not resolved. V was trimmed by 2 bases and J by 6 bases, leaving 14 bases between them. The germline V gene encodes CDR1 MDHEN and CDR2 SYDVKM. This CDR3 is 15 amino acids long. CDR3 nucleotides: TGTGCCAGCAGTTTACTTGCTGTGGGTGGTCAGCCCCAGCATTTT. This translates into CASSLLAVGGQPQHF. Full variable domain (rest looked up from reference TRBV28 and TRBJ1-5): DVKVTQSSRYLVKRTGEKVFLECVQDMDHENMFWYRQDPGLGLRLIYFSYDVKMKEKGDIPEGYSVSREKKERFSLILESASTNQTSMYLCASSLLAVGGQPQHFGDGTRLSIL.

This clonotype turned up a few times. This may arise from a read error, as a much more abundant clone is one base away. Without the conserved terminal phenylalanine or tryptophan, this CDR3 likely stems from a read error. V usage is TRBV5-5 and J usage is TRBJ1-1; no firm D call. V was trimmed by 1 base and J by 5 bases, leaving 15 bases between them. CDR3 length: 15 amino acids. Germline V gene lookup returns CDR1 SGHKS and CDR2 YYEKEE (reference sequence). The CDR3 bases are TGTGCCAGCAGCTTGTTTCAGGTGGCGGGAACTGAAGCTTTCTTG. Amino acids: CASSLFQVAGTEAFL.

There are many counts of this clonotype. The V call is TRBV12-3 or TRBV12-4, the J call TRBJ2-1; TRBD2 matches at 11 bases. V was clipped by 8 bases and J by 7 bases; unmatched bases: 10. The CDR3 loop spans 15 amino acids. The CDR3, as DNA: TGTGCCAGCGTTGGGGCTAGCGGGGGGAGAAATGAGCAGTTCTTC. It yields the protein CASVGASGGRNEQFF.

This chain joins TRBV2 and TRBJ2-5; D call uncertain. The V end was cut by 8 bases, the J end by 5 bases, with 15 bases between. The CDR3 has 13 residues. The germline V gene encodes CDR1 SNHLY and CDR2 FYNNEI. CDR3 amino acids: CASGLELGETQYF. CDR3 nucleotides: TGTGCCAGCGGGCTCGAGTTAGGGGAGACCCAGTACTTC.

This clonotype was seen at least ten times. The chain uses TRBV20-1 and TRBJ2-5; the match to TRBD2 covers 11 bases. J lost 5 bases, V lost 1 base, and 9 bases had no gene match. The CDR3 extends over 16 amino acids. The germline CDR1 and CDR2 sequences are DFQATT and SNEGSKA (reference sequence). The DNA of the CDR3 is TGCAGTGCTAGAGGGTTAGCGGGGGGGCCTTGGGAGACCCAGTACTTC. This encodes CSARGLAGGPWETQYF.

This clonotype was counted many times. The chain combines TRBV6-1 with TRBJ2-7; 7 positions match TRBD1. V shed 6 bases and J 5 bases; nucleotides not matched to a gene: 10. CDR1 is MNHNS and CDR2 is SASEGT in the germline V gene. This CDR3 has 14 amino acids. In nucleotides, the CDR3 is TGTGCCAGCAGCGCCGGGACAGATATACACGAGCAGTACTTC. Translated, it gives CASSAGTDIHEQYF.

This clonotype was detected a few times. The chain is built from TRBV6-1 and TRBJ1-4, with 8 nucleotides matching TRBD1. The V gene's germline CDR1 is MNHNS and CDR2 SASEGT. The length of the CDR3 is 17 residues. V lost 1 base to trimming and J lost 3 bases; unmatched junction nucleotides: 7. The CDR3 bases are TGTGCCAGCAGTGAAGACAGGGGGGACTCATCTAATGAAAAACTGTTTTTT. This sequence encodes CASSEDRGDSSNEKLFF.

V is TRBV29-1 and J is TRBJ2-3, with 14 bases fitting TRBD2. CDR1 SQVTM and CDR2 ANQGSEA come from the germline V gene. The CDR3 runs to 15 residues. J was trimmed by 5 bases and V by 4 bases; bases with no gene match: 5. This chain's CDR3 is CSVGGLAGGRDTQYF. For the CDR3, the DNA is TGCAGCGTTGGAGGACTAGCGGGAGGTAGAGATACGCAGTATTTT.

This clonotype was seen at least ten times. This chain links TRBV4-2 with TRBJ1-6, with TRBD1 as a possible D gene (5 bases). The CDR3 is 15 residues long. V was clipped by 1 base and J by 10 bases, with 14 bases between them. The germline CDR1 and CDR2 sequences are LGHNA and YNFKEQ. CDR3 in amino acids: CASSQVGGVRSPLHF. The CDR3 nucleotides read TGTGCCAGCAGCCAAGTAGGAGGGGTACGGTCACCCCTCCACTTT.

V is TRBV7-2 and J is TRBJ2-7; TRBD1 aligns across 7 bases. Trimming cost V 5 bases and J 7 bases; bases outside gene matches: 8. The length of the CDR3 is 13 residues. Germline V gene sequence: CDR1 SGHTA, CDR2 FQGNSA. The CDR3 nucleotides are TGTGCCAGCAGCCAGAAGGGGGCTGGGGAGCAGTACTTC. Residues: CASSQKGAGEQYF.